Presented here are 22 T cell receptor beta chains from one specimen sequenced in a study of early T cells in non-severe SARS-CoV-2 infection. TCRdb ran MiXCR on the 5' RACE reads and lists one entry per CDR3 protein. Here the sample spans 65,000 to 70,000 distinct CDR3 sequences, roughly 11% being singletons. Sample: whole blood. The source of these receptors is an adult who was a healthcare worker with PCR-confirmed SARS-CoV-2 infection or an uninfected control (not recorded which).

V is TRBV2 and J is TRBJ2-3; either TRBD1 or TRBD2 may supply D (6 bases each). Germline CDR1 SNHLY, CDR2 FYNNEI. The CDR3 runs to 16 residues. Trimming removed 5 bases at V and 2 bases at J, with 17 bases between. CDR3 sequence: CASSSGGKGDTDTQYF. CDR3 sequence (DNA): TGTGCCAGCAGTTCTGGGGGGAAGGGGGACACAGATACGCAGTATTTT.

This clonotype was seen a few times. The chain carries TRBV7-9 and TRBJ1-4, with a possible D match to TRBD1 (5 bases). Trimming cost V 7 bases and J 8 bases, with 14 bases left between them. The germline CDR1 and CDR2 sequences are SEHNR and FQNEAQ (reference sequence). The CDR3 is 13 residues long. The DNA for the CDR3 is TGTGCCAGCAACTCGGGGGTCGGGGAAAAACTGTTTTTT. Amino acids: CASNSGVGEKLFF.

This clonotype was recorded a few times. The V call is TRBV29-1, the J call TRBJ2-1, with D possibly being TRBD2 (6 bases). Germline CDR1 SQVTM, CDR2 ANQGSEA. This CDR3 comprises 13 residues. With 4 bases removed from V and 12 bases from J, the gap between germline ends came to 19 bases. The CDR3: CSVAPTSSYVQFF. The CDR3, as DNA: TGCAGCGTTGCCCCCACTAGCTCGTACGTGCAGTTCTTC.

This clonotype occurred a few times. The chain joins TRBV2 to TRBJ2-5, with TRBD1 identical over 9 bases. The J segment lost 7 bases and the V segment lost 11 bases, leaving 11 bases of the junction unmatched. The germline CDR1 and CDR2 sequences are SNHLY and FYNNEI. This CDR3 has 13 amino acids. In DNA, the CDR3 is TGTGCCGGCGACAGGGGGGCTAAAGGGACCCAGTACTTC. Translated, it gives CAGDRGAKGTQYF.

This clonotype showed up many times. The chain joins TRBV6-1 to TRBJ1-5; D is unresolved. This CDR3 region has 14 residues. The V end lost 1 base, the J end lost 2 bases, and 6 bases lay between the germline ends. The germline gives CDR1 MNHNS, CDR2 SASEGT. The CDR3 coding sequence is TGTGCCAGCAGTGAAGACTTTGGCAATCAGCCCCAGCATTTT. Residues: CASSEDFGNQPQHF.

This clonotype turned up a few times. The chain uses TRBV30 and TRBJ1-1; TRBD1 is a possible D gene (6 bases). V was pared by 3 bases and J by 3 bases, with 17 bases between. Germline CDR1 and CDR2: GTSNPN and SVGIG (reference sequence). The CDR3 spans 15 residues. CDR3 residues: CAWRGLGGKDTEAFF. CDR3 nucleotides: TGTGCCTGGAGGGGACTAGGGGGGAAGGACACTGAAGCTTTCTTT.

The rearrangement uses TRBV2 and TRBJ2-6; D is ambiguous. Looked up from germline, CDR1 is SNHLY and CDR2 is FYNNEI. Trimming shortened V by 8 bases and J by 1 base, and 6 bases separated the two germline ends. This CDR3 spans 13 amino acids. CDR3 bases: TGTGCCAGCTTTAAGTCTGGGGCCAACGTCCTGACTTTC. Protein product: CASFKSGANVLTF.

This clonotype was observed a few times. The gene calls are TRBV11-2 and TRBJ2-1, with unresolved D. Looked up from germline, CDR1 is SGHAT and CDR2 is FQNNGV. Trimming cost V 5 bases and J 3 bases, with 14 bases left between them. The CDR3 totals 15 residues. CDR3 nucleotide sequence: TGTGCCAGCAGCCTTAGTCAAGGGAACTACAATGAGCAGTTCTTC. It encodes CASSLSQGNYNEQFF.

CDR3 amino acids: CASTLIANYGYTF. The CDR3 DNA sequence: TGTGCCAGCACCCTAATAGCTAACTATGGCTACACCTTC. J is TRBJ1-2 and V is TRBV7-9; D is ambiguous. The CDR3 contains 13 residues. Per the germline V gene, CDR1 is SEHNR and CDR2 is FQNEAQ (reference sequence). The V end was cut by 7 bases, the J end by 0 bases, with 9 bases between.

This sequence joins TRBV28 and TRBJ1-3; 7 nucleotides agree with TRBD1. Trimming at V came to 6 bases and at J to 0 bases, leaving 5 bases not matched to a gene. Per the germline V gene, CDR1 is MDHEN and CDR2 is SYDVKM. The CDR3 extends over 15 amino acids. The CDR3 protein is CASSPGTASGNTIYF. The CDR3 DNA reads TGTGCCAGCAGCCCAGGGACAGCCTCTGGAAACACCATATATTTT.

This clonotype was seen ten or more times. The V gene is TRBV10-3, the J gene TRBJ2-3; TRBD1 is a possible D gene (6 bases). The V and J ends lost 2 bases and 1 base respectively, with 16 bases between them. In germline, CDR1 is ENHRY, CDR2 SYGVKD. The CDR3 loop spans 17 amino acids. The CDR3 coding sequence is TGTGCCATCAGTGAGAGGGGGACCCGCGGGCGCACAGATACGCAGTATTTT. This sequence encodes CAISERGTRGRTDTQYF.

This clonotype was seen ten or more times. V gene TRBV3-1 combines with J gene TRBJ2-5; 8 bases agree with TRBD1. V was clipped by 2 bases and J by 5 bases; unmatched bases: 1. The germline CDR1 and CDR2 sequences are LGHDT and YNNKEL (reference sequence). There are 13 residues in the CDR3. The CDR3 DNA reads TGTGCCAGCAGCCAACGGACAGGGGAGACCCAGTACTTC. The encoded protein is CASSQRTGETQYF.

Relative to its sample, this clonotype is medium-sized (0.01 to 0.1%). The rearrangement uses TRBV29-1 and TRBJ1-5; D ambiguous. The CDR3 runs to 10 residues. The V gene lost 6 bases and the J gene lost 5 bases, with 5 bases spanning the gap. Germline V lookup: CDR1 SQVTM, CDR2 ANQGSEA. The chain's CDR3 is CSVGDQPQHF. CDR3 sequence (DNA): TGCAGCGTCGGAGATCAGCCCCAGCATTTT.

The chain is built from TRBV18 and TRBJ2-7; 8 bases match TRBD2. Germline-derived CDR1 and CDR2 are KGHSH and LQKENI. The CDR3 sequence is 15 residues long. V gave up 3 bases and J gave up 3 bases; unmatched junction bases: 7. CDR3 nucleotides: TGTGCCAGCTCACCGGGGGCTAGCGGGTTCTACGAGCAGTACTTC. Translated: CASSPGASGFYEQYF.

The sample holds many counts of this clonotype. V and J are TRBV2 and TRBJ1-6; D is undetermined. Germline V gives CDR1 SNHLY, CDR2 FYNNEI. The CDR3 extends over 18 amino acids. The V end lost 2 bases, the J end lost 7 bases, and 21 bases lay between the germline ends. CDR3 coding DNA: TGTGCCAGCAGTGAATGGGCCGGCGGGAGGTTCAGGAATTCACCCCTCCACTTT. Translated: CASSEWAGGRFRNSPLHF.

This clonotype was observed a handful of times. The chain has TRBV6-6 and TRBJ2-2; D gene unclear. The CDR3 is made up of 12 amino acids. V lost 2 bases and J lost 6, with 4 bases in between. Germline CDR1 and CDR2: MNHNY and SVGAGI (reference sequence). In DNA, the CDR3 is TGTGCCAGCAGTTACGGAGCCGGGGAGCTGTTTTTT. Translated: CASSYGAGELFF.

In this sample, this clonotype turned up many times. The chain employs TRBV20-1 and TRBJ2-7; D gene ambiguous. The V gene lost 3 bases and the J gene lost 0 bases, with 3 bases spanning the gap. The CDR3 runs 11 residues. CDR1 and CDR2 (germline): DFQATT, SNEGSKA (reference sequence). CDR3 sequence (DNA): TGCAGTGCTAGCATCTCCTACGAGCAGTACTTC. Its protein product is CSASISYEQYF.

The J gene is TRBJ2-1, the V gene TRBV12-3 or TRBV12-4; 13 bases fit TRBD2. V lost 3 bases to trimming and J lost 8 bases; unmatched junction nucleotides: 4. The CDR3 spans 15 residues. The CDR3 loop is CASSFGLAGEHEQFF. The CDR3 region has the DNA TGTGCCAGCAGTTTCGGACTAGCGGGAGAGCATGAGCAGTTCTTC.

This clonotype was counted between two and nine times. The V call is TRBV5-1, the J call TRBJ1-1, with D hard to call. CDR3 length: 14 residues. Trimming removed 3 bases at V and 0 bases at J, with 9 bases between. CDR1 and CDR2 from the germline V gene are SGHRS and YFSETQ. DNA of the CDR3: TGCGCCAGCAGCTGGCGAGGGTTGAACACTGAAGCTTTCTTT. Translating it yields CASSWRGLNTEAFF.

This clonotype was counted at least ten times. V gene TRBV12-3 or TRBV12-4 combines with J gene TRBJ2-3, with 10 bases matching TRBD2. The CDR3 length is 16 residues. The V gene end was trimmed by 8 bases and the J gene end by 0 bases; junction bases not matched to a gene: 8. CDR3 in DNA: TGTGCCAGCGTCCGGACTAGCGGCTCTAGCACAGATACGCAGTATTTT. As protein: CASVRTSGSSTDTQYF.

The rearrangement uses TRBV11-2 and TRBJ1-5; D may be TRBD1 (5 bases). Germline values: CDR1 SGHAT, CDR2 FQNNGV. The V end was cut by 3 bases, the J end by 3 bases, with 12 bases between. This CDR3 contains 15 residues. The DNA of the CDR3 is TGTGCCAGCAGCTTCTCCGGGACCAACAATCAGCCCCAGCATTTT. It yields the protein CASSFSGTNNQPQHF.

This clonotype was counted only a few times. J is TRBJ1-5 and V is TRBV12-3 or TRBV12-4, with D tentatively TRBD1 (6 bases). This CDR3 is built from 13 residues. Trimming stripped 3 bases from V and 6 bases from J, with 9 bases between. The CDR3 reads CASSFRGGQPQHF. The DNA for the CDR3 is TGTGCCAGCAGTTTCAGGGGAGGTCAGCCCCAGCATTTT.